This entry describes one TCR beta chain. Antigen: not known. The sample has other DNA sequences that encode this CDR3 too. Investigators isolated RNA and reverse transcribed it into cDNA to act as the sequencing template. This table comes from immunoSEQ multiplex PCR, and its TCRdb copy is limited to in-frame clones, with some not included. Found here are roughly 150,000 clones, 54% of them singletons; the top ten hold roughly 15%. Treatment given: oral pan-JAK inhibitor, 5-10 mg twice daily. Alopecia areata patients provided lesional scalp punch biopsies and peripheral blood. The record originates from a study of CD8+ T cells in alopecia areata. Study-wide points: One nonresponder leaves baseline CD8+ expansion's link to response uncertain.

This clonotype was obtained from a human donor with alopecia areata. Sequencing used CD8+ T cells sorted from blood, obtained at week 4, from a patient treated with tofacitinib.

CDR3 DNA sequence: TGTGCCAGCAGCTTAGAGGGAGATGGCTACACCTTC. Encoded protein: CASSLEGDGYTF. J is TRBJ1-2 and V is TRBV7-9; unclear D gene. This CDR3 spans 12 amino acids. Trimming removed 1 base at V and 6 bases at J, with 6 bases between. The V gene's germline CDR1 is SEHNR and CDR2 FQNEAQ (reference sequence).